This TCR beta chain derives from a study of T cell repertoires in cytomegalovirus infection. Study as a whole: Recently identified HLA-C-restricted CMV epitopes were used, and well-studied HLA-B-restricted CMV epitopes were used as well. Public TCR beta signatures marked donors with CMV infection and the matching HLA. Study results and limitations: Carriers of CMV and the relevant HLA type were discriminated by public TCR beta frequency. The study found HLA-C-restricted CMV-specific TCR beta clonotypes dominating the ex vivo response.

Germline CDR1 and CDR2: MNHEY and SVGEGT. The CDR3 totals 16 residues. Trimming took off 6 bases at V and 4 bases at J, with 21 bases between the two ends. TCRdb used MiXCR to reprocess the reads, holding one entry per CDR3 protein. The table records about 330,000 distinct CDR3 sequences, about 34% of them present only once. This clonotype was found many times. Antigen specificity is unknown. The chain combines TRBV6-2 or TRBV6-3 with TRBJ1-1, with D possibly matching TRBD1 (5 bases). This TCR came from a human donor in good health (CMV status not recorded). Some clones in this sample may be carry-over from other donors' samples. The sample here was cultured PBMCs, taken from culture after CMV antigen stimulation. CDR3 nucleotide sequence: TGTGCCAGCAGCCGTGAGGGACCCATGGGGGGCACTGAAGCTTTCTTT. Translation: CASSREGPMGGTEAFF.